What follows is one TCR beta chain and its context. This clonotype was seen a few times. Its antigen has not been determined. No clone much larger than this one lies a single base away; base qualities are absent. This sample is part of a study of human T cells and chemical hapten exposure (dated by TCRdb to about 2021). Regarding the complete study: For sensitization, 2% DPC in acetone was applied to a 2 cm by 2 cm area of upper inner arm skin. Patients additionally received weekly therapeutic DPC doses to the scalp throughout the approximately 24-week study period. Patch tests used Finn chambers with 0.01% DPC on the upper back, scored after 6 days by International Contact Dermatitis Research Group standards. The patient cohort, mostly female, included alopecia areata with under or over 50% scalp involvement, alopecia totalis and alopecia universalis. Libraries were combined into a pool for sequencing, and differences in TCR yield between samples came mainly from small differences in library volumes within the pool. Peripheral blood TCR repertoire changes were tracked in vivo in alopecia patients during primary and secondary sensitization to the hapten diphenylcyclopropenone (DPC). Blood was sampled from patients pre-sensitization (week 0) and at 2, 6 and about 24 weeks after DPC sensitization. For TCR sequencing, blood came from twenty-nine alopecia patients at anywhere from one to four time points (pre-sensitization, 2, 6 and 24 weeks).

The sample's time point, from its label and the paper: patch test 2, 6 weeks after DPC sensitization. According to the study, the label for this sample's treatment or condition signals: therapeutic diphenylcyclopropenone sensitization with weekly scalp DPC. At every patch-test visit, the blood draw took place before the patch test was put on. Eligible patients were aged 18 to 70, diagnosed with alopecia, deemed suitable for DPC therapy, and excluded if pregnant. Total RNA was extracted from unfractionated whole blood collected in Tempus Blood RNA tubes. Broad study findings and their caveats: Because all patients had alopecia, a presumed autoimmune disease, the immune response of the patients might differ from that of healthy individuals. Expanded TCRs formed significantly more large CDR3 similarity clusters than pre-sensitization or healthy control sets, consistent with antigen-driven responses. DPC sensitization did not change the number of TCRs with a frequency above 1 in 1000, and there was no evidence of changes in global repertoire structure. After repeated subsampling, changes were observed in the strength of the expansion versus patch-test correlation and in the threshold at which the correlation became significant. Patch test score was positively correlated with the number of PT1 expanded TCRs, with significance at thresholds 8, 16 and 32 but not at 4.

The cysteine opens and the phenylalanine closes a CDR3 of 15 amino acids. CDR3 DNA is the only sequence kept; it has 45 bases, read in frame from the first base. From the germline V gene (reference sequence), CDR1 is SGHAT and CDR2 is FQDESV. V is cut by 2 bases and J by 4 bases, and the space between the germline ends is 13 bases. Library preparation used RACE. The listed sequencing device is NextSeq 500. During library preparation, unique molecular identifiers were attached to individual cDNA molecules so that TCRs could be counted in a quantitative, reproducible way. Both TCR alpha and TCR beta chains were sequenced from each blood RNA sample. On the authors' methods: Samples had a median of about 96,000 TCRs, with a range from about 23,224 to 750,000. The Decombinator software suite was used to annotate V, J and CDR3 in the TCR reads. For the PS versus PT1 abundance plots, all samples were subsampled to the same number of TCRs (28,000). TCRs were defined as expanded if absent before sensitization and observed at least eight times at the 2-week time point. TCRdb's own reprocessing of the public reads used fastp at Q25 and MiXCR and kept productive beta chains. Rows are combined by CDR3 protein, so each entry shows the most common genes and DNA. The V and J calls were determined by TCRdb, not by the authors. The sample table shows about 85,000 distinct CDR3 sequences, and roughly 11% are seen once. The leading ten clones occupy 1.5% to 2% of the sample.

The chain was built from TRBV11-1 and TRBJ2-3; the D gene is not confidently resolved. The sequence came from a man aged 18 to 35 with alopecia areata. Some clones in this sample may be carry-over from other donors' samples. Sequences were derived from whole blood, sampled in connection with sensitization to the hapten diphenylcyclopropenone (DPC). The CDR3 reads as follows: CASSLWQRQADTQYF. The nucleotide sequence is TGTGCCAGCAGCTTATGGCAGAGACAAGCAGATACGCAGTATTTT.